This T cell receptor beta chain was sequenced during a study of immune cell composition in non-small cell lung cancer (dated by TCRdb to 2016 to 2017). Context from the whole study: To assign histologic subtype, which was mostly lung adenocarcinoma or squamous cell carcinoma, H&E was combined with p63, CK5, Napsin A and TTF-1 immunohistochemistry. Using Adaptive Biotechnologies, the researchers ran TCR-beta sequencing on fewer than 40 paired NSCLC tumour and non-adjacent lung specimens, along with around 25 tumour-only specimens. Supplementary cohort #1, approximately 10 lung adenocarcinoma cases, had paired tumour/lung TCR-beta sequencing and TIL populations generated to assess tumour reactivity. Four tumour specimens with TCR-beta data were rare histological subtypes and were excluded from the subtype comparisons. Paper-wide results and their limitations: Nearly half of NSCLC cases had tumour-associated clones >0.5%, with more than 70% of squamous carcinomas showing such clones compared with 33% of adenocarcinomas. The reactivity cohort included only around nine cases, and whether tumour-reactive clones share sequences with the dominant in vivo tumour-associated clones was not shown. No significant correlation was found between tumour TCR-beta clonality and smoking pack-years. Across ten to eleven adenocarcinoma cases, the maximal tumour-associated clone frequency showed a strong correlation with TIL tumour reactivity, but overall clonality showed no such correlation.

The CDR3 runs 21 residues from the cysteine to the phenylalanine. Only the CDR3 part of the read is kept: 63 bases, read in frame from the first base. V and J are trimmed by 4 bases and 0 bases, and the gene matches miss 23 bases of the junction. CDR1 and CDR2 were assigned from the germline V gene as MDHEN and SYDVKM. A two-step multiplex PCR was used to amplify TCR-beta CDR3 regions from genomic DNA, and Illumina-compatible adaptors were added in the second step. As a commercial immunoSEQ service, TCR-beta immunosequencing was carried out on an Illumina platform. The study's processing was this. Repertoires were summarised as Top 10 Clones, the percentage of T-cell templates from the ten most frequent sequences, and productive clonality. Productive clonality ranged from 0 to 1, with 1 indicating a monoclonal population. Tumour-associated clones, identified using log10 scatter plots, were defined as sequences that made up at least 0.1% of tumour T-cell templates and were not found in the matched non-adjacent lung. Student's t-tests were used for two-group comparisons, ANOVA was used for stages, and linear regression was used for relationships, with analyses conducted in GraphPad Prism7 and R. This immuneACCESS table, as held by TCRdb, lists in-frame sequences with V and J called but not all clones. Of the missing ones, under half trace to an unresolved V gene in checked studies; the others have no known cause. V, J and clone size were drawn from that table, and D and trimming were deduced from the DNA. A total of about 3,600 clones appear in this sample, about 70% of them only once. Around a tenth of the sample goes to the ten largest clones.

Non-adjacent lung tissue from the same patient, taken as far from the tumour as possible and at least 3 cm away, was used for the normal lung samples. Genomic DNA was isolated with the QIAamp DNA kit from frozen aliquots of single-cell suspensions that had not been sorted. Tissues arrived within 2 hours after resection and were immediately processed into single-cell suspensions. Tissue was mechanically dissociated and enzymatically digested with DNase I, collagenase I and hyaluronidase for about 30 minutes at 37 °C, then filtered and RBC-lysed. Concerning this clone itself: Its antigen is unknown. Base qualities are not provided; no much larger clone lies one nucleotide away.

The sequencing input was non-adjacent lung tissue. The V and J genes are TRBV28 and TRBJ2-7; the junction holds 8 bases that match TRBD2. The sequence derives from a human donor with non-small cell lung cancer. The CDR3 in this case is CASSWGPGGVWTATSSYEQYF. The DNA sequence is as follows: TGTGCCAGCAGTTGGGGTCCGGGGGGGGTTTGGACAGCGACAAGCTCCTACGAGCAGTACTTC.